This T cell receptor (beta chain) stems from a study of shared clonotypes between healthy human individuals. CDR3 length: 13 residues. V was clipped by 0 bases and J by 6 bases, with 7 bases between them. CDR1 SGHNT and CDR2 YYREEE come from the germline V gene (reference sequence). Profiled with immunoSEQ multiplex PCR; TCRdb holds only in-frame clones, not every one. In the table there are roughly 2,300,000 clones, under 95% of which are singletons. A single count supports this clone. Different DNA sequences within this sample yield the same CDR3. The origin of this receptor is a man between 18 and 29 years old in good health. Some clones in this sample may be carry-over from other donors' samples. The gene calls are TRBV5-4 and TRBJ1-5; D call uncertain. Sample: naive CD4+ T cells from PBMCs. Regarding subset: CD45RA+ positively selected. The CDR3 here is CASSLGNGQPQHF. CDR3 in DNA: TGTGCCAGCAGCTTGGGGAACGGTCAGCCCCAGCATTTT.